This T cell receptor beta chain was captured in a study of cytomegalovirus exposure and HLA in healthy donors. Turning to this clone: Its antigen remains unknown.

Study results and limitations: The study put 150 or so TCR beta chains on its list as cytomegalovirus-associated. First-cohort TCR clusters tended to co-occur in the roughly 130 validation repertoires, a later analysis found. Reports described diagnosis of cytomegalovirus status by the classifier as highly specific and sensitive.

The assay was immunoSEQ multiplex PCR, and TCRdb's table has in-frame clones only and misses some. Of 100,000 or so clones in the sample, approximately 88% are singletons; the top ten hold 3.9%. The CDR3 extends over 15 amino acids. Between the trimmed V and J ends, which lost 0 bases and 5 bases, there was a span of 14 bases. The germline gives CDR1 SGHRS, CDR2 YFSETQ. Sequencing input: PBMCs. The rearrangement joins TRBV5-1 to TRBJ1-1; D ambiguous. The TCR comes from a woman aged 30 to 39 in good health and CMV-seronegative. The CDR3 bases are TGCGCCAGCAGCTTGGACCAGATAAGCGGAACTGAAGCTTTCTTT. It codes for CASSLDQISGTEAFF. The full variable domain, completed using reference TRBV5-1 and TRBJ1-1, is KAGVTQTPRYLIKTRGQQVTLSCSPISGHRSVSWYQQTPGQGLQFLFEYFSETQRNKGNFPGRFSGRQFSNSRSEMNVSTLELGDSALYLCASSLDQISGTEAFFGQGTRLTVV.